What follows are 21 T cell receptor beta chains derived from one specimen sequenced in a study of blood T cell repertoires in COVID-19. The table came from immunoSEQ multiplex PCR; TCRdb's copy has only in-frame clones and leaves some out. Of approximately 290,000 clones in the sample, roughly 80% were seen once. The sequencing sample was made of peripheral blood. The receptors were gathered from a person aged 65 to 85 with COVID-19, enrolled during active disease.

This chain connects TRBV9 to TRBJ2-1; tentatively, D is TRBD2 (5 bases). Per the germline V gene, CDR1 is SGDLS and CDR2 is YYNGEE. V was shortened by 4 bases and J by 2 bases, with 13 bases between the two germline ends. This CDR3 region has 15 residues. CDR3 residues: CASSPLPRAYNEQFF. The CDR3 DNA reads TGTGCCAGCAGCCCACTTCCGAGGGCCTACAATGAGCAGTTCTTC.

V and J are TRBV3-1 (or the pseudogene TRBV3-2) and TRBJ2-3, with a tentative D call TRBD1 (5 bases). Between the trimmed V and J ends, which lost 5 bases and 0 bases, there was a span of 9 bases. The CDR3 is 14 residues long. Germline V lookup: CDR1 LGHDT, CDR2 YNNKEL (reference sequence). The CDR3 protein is CASSWTMSTDTQYF. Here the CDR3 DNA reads TGTGCCAGCAGCTGGACAATGAGCACAGATACGCAGTATTTT.

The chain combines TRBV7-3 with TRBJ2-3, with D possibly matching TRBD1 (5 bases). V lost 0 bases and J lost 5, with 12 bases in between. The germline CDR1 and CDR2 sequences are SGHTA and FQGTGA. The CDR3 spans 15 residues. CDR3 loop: CASSLTARVKDTQYF. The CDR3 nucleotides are TGTGCCAGCAGCTTAACAGCCAGGGTTAAAGATACGCAGTATTTT.

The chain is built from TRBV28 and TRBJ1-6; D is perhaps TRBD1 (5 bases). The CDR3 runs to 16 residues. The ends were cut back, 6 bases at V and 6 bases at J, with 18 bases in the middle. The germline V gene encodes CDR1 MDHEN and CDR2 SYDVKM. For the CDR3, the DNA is TGTGCCAGCAGACCCCCGCAGGGTTGGCCTAATTCACCCCTCCACTTT. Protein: CASRPPQGWPNSPLHF.

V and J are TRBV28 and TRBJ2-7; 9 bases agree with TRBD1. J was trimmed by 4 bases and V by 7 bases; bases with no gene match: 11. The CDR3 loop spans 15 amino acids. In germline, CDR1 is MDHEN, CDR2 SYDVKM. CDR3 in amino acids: CASTDPGQGRYEQYF. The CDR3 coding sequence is TGTGCCAGCACCGACCCCGGACAGGGGCGTTACGAGCAGTACTTC.

The CDR3 DNA follows: TGTGCCAGCAGCTTAGTAGGACTAGCGGGGGGTAACACAGATACGCAGTATTTT. It specifies CASSLVGLAGGNTDTQYF. J is TRBJ2-3 and V is TRBV7-2; TRBD2 matches 14 bases. V trimming: 1 base; J trimming: 2 bases; junction bases outside the gene matches: 5. The germline V gene has CDR1 SGHTA and CDR2 FQGNSA. The CDR3 runs 18 residues.

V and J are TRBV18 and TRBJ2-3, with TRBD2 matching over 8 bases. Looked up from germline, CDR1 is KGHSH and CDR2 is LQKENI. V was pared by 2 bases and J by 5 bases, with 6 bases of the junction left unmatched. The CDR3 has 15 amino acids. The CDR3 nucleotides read TGTGCCAGCTCACCAGTAATAGCGGGGATAGATACGCAGTATTTT. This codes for CASSPVIAGIDTQYF.

CDR3 loop: CASSSRGDNSPLHF. In nucleotides, the CDR3 is TGTGCCAGTAGTAGCAGGGGGGATAATTCACCCCTCCACTTT. This rearrangement joins TRBV19 to TRBJ1-6; 7 nucleotides agree with TRBD1. Trimming took 4 bases from V and 5 from J; bases not matched to a gene: 2. Per the germline V gene, CDR1 is LNHDA and CDR2 is SQIVND (reference sequence). CDR3 size: 14 residues.

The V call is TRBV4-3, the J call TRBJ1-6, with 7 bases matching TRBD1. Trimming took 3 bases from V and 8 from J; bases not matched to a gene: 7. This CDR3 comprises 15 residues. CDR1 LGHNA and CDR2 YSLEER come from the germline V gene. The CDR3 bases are TGCGCCAGCAGCCATACAGGGGTTAGCGATTCACCCCTCCACTTT. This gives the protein CASSHTGVSDSPLHF.

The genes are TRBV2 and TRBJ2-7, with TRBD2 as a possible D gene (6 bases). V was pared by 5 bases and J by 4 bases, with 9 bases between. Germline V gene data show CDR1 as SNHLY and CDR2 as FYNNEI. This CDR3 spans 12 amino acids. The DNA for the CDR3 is TGTGCCAGCAGTTGGAGGGTTTACGAGCAGTACTTC. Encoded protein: CASSWRVYEQYF.

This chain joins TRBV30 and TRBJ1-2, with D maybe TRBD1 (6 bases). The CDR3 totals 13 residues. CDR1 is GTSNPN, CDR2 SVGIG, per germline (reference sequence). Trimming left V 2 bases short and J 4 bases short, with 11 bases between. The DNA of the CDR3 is TGTGCCTGGAGTTTAGGGGGGGCCTATGGCTACACCTTC. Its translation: CAWSLGGAYGYTF.

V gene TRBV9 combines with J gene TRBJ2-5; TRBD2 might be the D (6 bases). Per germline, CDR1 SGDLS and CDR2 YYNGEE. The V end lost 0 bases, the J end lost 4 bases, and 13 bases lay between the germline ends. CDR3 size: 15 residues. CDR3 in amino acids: CASSVGVGLLETQYF. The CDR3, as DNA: TGTGCCAGCAGCGTAGGTGTGGGACTCCTAGAGACCCAGTACTTC.

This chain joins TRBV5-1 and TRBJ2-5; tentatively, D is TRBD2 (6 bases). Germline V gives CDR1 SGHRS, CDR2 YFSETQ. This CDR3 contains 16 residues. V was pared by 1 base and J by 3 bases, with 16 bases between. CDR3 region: CASSLWPRGTKETQYF. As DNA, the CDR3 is TGCGCCAGCAGCTTGTGGCCCCGGGGGACCAAAGAGACCCAGTACTTC.

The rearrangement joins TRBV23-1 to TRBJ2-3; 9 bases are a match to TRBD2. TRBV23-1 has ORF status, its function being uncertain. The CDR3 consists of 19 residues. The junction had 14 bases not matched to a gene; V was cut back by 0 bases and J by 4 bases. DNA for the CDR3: TGCGCCAGCAGTCAATCTGTATCGGGGCGGGAGGGCCGCGCAGATACGCAGTATTTT. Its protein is CASSQSVSGREGRADTQYF.

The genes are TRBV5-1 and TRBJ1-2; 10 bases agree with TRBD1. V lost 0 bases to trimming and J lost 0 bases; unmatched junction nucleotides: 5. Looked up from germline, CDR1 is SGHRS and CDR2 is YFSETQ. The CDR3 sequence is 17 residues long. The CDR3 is CASSLGQGAHPNYGYTF. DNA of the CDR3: TGCGCCAGCAGCTTGGGACAGGGGGCGCACCCTAACTATGGCTACACCTTC.

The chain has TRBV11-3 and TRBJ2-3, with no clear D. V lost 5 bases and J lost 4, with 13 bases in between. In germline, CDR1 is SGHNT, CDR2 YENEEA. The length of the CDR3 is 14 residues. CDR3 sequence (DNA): TGTGCCAGCAGCCTTCGTAGTCCCCCAGATACGCAGTATTTT. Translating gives CASSLRSPPDTQYF.

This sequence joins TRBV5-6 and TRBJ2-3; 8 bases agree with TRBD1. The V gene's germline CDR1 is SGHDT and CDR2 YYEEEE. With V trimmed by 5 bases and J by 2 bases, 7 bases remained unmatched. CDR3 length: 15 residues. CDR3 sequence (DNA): TGTGCCAGCAGAGATACAGGGGGAGTCACAGATACGCAGTATTTT. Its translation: CASRDTGGVTDTQYF.

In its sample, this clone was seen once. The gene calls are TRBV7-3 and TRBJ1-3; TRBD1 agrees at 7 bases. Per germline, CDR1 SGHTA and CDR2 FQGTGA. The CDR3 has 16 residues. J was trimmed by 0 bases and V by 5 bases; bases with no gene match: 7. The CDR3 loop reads CASSVPGQHSGNTIYF. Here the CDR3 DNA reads TGTGCCAGCAGCGTACCGGGACAGCACTCTGGAAACACCATATATTTT. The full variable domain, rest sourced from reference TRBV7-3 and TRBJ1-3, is GAGVSQTPSNKVTEKGKYVELRCDPISGHTALYWYRQSLGQGPEFLIYFQGTGAADDSGLPNDRFFAVRPEGSVSTLKIQRTERGDSAVYLCASSVPGQHSGNTIYFGEGSWLTVV.

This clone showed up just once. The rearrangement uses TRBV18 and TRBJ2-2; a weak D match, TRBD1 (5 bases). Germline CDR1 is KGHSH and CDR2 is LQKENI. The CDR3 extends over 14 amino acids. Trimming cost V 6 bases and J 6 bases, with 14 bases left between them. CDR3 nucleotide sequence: TGTGCCAGCTCCCGAGACACGACAGCCGGGGAGCTGTTTTTT. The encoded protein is CASSRDTTAGELFF.

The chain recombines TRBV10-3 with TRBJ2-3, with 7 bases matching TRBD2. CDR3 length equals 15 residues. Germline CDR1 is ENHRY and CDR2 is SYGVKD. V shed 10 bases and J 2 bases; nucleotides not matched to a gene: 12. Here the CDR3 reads CATREGAGNTDTQYF. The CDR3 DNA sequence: TGTGCCACTAGGGAGGGAGCGGGGAACACAGATACGCAGTATTTT.

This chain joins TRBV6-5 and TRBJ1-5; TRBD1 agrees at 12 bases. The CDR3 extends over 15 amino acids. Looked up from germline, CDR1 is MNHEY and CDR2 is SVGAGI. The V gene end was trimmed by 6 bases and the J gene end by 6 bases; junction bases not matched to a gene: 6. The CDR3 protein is CASSLGQGARQPQHF. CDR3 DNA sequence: TGTGCCAGCAGCCTGGGACAGGGGGCTCGTCAGCCCCAGCATTTT.